The T cell receptor (beta chain) under discussion was sequenced for a study of technical replicates of blood from several donors. TCRdb keeps only in-frame clones here, not all; method: immunoSEQ multiplex PCR. Found here are approximately 87,000 clones, 95% of them singletons; the top ten hold about 0.35%. The sequenced material came from T cells isolated from PBMCs. The receptor's source is a human donor in good health.

The CDR3: CASSLIVSSYEQYF. The DNA of the CDR3 is TGTGCCAGCAGTTTAATTGTCAGCTCCTACGAGCAGTACTTC. V gene TRBV28 combines with J gene TRBJ2-7; D is unresolved. Germline V gene sequence: CDR1 MDHEN, CDR2 SYDVKM. The germline V and J ends were trimmed by 2 bases and 0 bases, with 8 bases remaining between them. The CDR3 length is 14 residues.